The rows below give T cell receptor beta chains drawn from one sample of a study of blood T cell repertoires in COVID-19. Assay: immunoSEQ multiplex PCR; the TCRdb copy retains only in-frame clones and omits some. This sample has roughly 300,000 clones, with about 90% found just once. The source material was PBMCs or T cells enriched from blood (not recorded which). Receptor source: a woman aged 25-40 years who had recovered from COVID-19. The CDR3 runs from the conserved cysteine through the conserved F or W. The D gene is left open where the match is weak.

J gene	V gene	D gene	CDR3 DNA	CDR3 protein
TRBJ1-6	TRBV30	.	TGTGCCTGGACCCTGAGGGGAGGGGTAAATTCACCCCTCCACTTT	CAWTLRGGVNSPLHF
TRBJ2-7	TRBV3-1/TRBV3-2	.	TGTGCCAGCACCAACGGCGGGGAGCAGTACTTC	CASTNGGEQYF
TRBJ2-7	TRBV5-4	TRBD1	TGTGCCAGCAGCACCGGGACAGGGGGCGACGAGCAGTACTTC	CASSTGTGGDEQYF
TRBJ2-7	TRBV5-4	TRBD1	TGTGCCAGCAGGGCCGGGACAGGGGTCATCTACGAGCAGTACTTC	CASRAGTGVIYEQYF
TRBJ2-2	TRBV10-3	TRBD1	TGTGCCATCAGGAAACAGGGGGCAGTAACCGGGGAGCTGTTTTTT	CAIRKQGAVTGELFF
TRBJ1-4	TRBV28	TRBD1	TGTGCCAGCAGTGGATCGGGACAGGGAGATTTTAATGAAAAACTGTTTTTT	CASSGSGQGDFNEKLFF
TRBJ1-2	TRBV2	TRBD1	TGTGCCAGCAGTGATTGGGGACAGGGGTTTGGCTACACCTTC	CASSDWGQGFGYTF
TRBJ1-6	TRBV30	.	TGTGCCTCGACCGGAAGACTAAACTCCTATAATTCACCCCTCCACTTT	CASTGRLNSYNSPLHF
TRBJ1-2	TRBV7-2	.	TGTGCCAGCAGCTACTCGCCACTCTATGGCTACACCTTC	CASSYSPLYGYTF
TRBJ1-4	TRBV9	.	TGTGCCAGCAGCGTAGCTAGTGGGGGAGGGGAAAAACTGTTTTTT	CASSVASGGGEKLFF
TRBJ2-3	TRBV6-5	.	TGTGCCAGCAGCTCGCCGGGGACTGGCACAGATACGCAGTATTTT	CASSSPGTGTDTQYF
TRBJ1-5	TRBV28	.	TGTGCCAGCAGAAGGGGGAACCAGCCCCAGCATTTT	CASRRGNQPQHF
TRBJ1-1	TRBV7-9	TRBD1	TGTGCCAGCAGCTACTTAGGGACAGGAGAGACTGAAGCTTTCTTT	CASSYLGTGETEAFF
TRBJ2-5	TRBV5-1	TRBD1	TGCGCCAGCACATCCCAGGGACAGGGGACGGAGACCCAGTACTTC	CASTSQGQGTETQYF
TRBJ1-1	TRBV5-8	TRBD1	TGTGCCAGCAGCAGCCGGGGGACAGTGAACACTGAAGCTTTCTTT	CASSSRGTVNTEAFF
TRBJ2-7	TRBV7-6	.	TGTGCCAGCAGCTTAGCTGGGGGCCCCAGCTCCTACGAGCAGTACTTC	CASSLAGGPSSYEQYF
TRBJ2-5	TRBV3-1/TRBV3-2	TRBD2	TGTGCCAGCAGCCAAGGAAGGACTAGCGGGGGGGCGGGTGAGACCCAGTACTTC	CASSQGRTSGGAGETQYF